The entry below gives a single T cell receptor beta chain sequence along with its context. These data originate in a study of regulatory T cells in long-lasting Graves disease. Per the germline V gene, CDR1 is DFQATT and CDR2 is SNEGSKA (reference sequence). Trimming stripped 0 bases from V and 2 bases from J, with 13 bases between. The CDR3 runs 15 residues. The time point is: newly diagnosed GD, antithyroid drugs for less than 3 months. From RNA extracted from PBMCs, the TCR library was made. From each patient, about 8.3 milliliters of peripheral blood was drawn and collected into an EDTA anticoagulant tube. Combining iRepertoire HTBI primers with Arm-PCR of CDR3 regions, the authors built TCR beta libraries. Methods used by the authors: Identified across the samples were some 67 TRBV segments and about 15 TRBJ segments. TCRdb fed the multiplex PCR reads into MiXCR, producing one record per CDR3 protein. The V and J calls and clone size come from TCRdb's table, not from the authors' own analysis. The sample lists around 400,000 distinct CDR3 sequences; about an eighth were seen once.

These data were likewise used in another study, on T cells in Graves' hyperthyroidism and ophthalmopathy.

The source is a young woman with Graves disease. This material consisted of peripheral blood mononuclear cells (PBMCs), taken at new diagnosis, from a patient treated with antithyroid drugs. This sequence joins TRBV20-1 and TRBJ2-5; a possible D gene is TRBD2 (5 bases). CDR3 bases: TGCAGTGCTAGAGATCTACACACGGGACAAGAGACCCAGTACTTC. Its protein is CSARDLHTGQETQYF.